This is a list of T cell receptor beta chains from one sample in a study of T cells in Graves' hyperthyroidism and ophthalmopathy. TCRdb fed the multiplex PCR reads into MiXCR, producing one record per CDR3 protein. The sample consists of a few hundred thousand distinct CDR3 sequences, 25% of them appearing once. The specimen was blood. The receptors shown here come from a man aged 50 to 59 with Graves' hyperthyroidism. The CDR3 runs from the conserved cysteine through the conserved F or W. D genes are given only for firm matches. The size entry is marked missing in some rows and otherwise reads once, few, many or a size class.

>TRBV19|TRBJ2-2|-|few
TGTGCCAGTAGTATGAGGAGACAAACCGGGGAGCTGTTTTTT
CASSMRRQTGELFF
>TRBV6-1|TRBJ2-2|-|many
TGTGCCAGCAGTGAAGCTCACACAGGGCTCGGGGAGCTGTTTTTT
CASSEAHTGLGELFF
>TRBV18|TRBJ2-7|-|-
TGTGCCAGCTCACCACCGACAGCGCCTAACCCCTACGAGCAGTACTTC
CASSPPTAPNPYEQYF
>TRBV7-9|TRBJ2-2|TRBD2|-
TGTGCCAGCAGCTATCCGGGCGGACTAGCGCACGGGGAGCTGTTTTTT
CASSYPGGLAHGELFF
>TRBV5-1|TRBJ1-6|-|-
TGCGCCAGCAGCTCCCGCGGAGGAGTTAATTCACCCCTCCACTTT
CASSSRGGVNSPLHF
>TRBV7-8|TRBJ2-3|TRBD2|many
TGTGCCAGCAGCTTATCAGCGGGAGGGATCACAGATACGCAGTATTTT
CASSLSAGGITDTQYF
>TRBV19|TRBJ2-7|-|many
TGTGCCAGTAGTCATACAGGGAATAACGAGCAGTACTTC
CASSHTGNNEQYF
>TRBV19|TRBJ2-6|-|-
TGTGCCAGTAGTATGCCCGGCGACCTAGAGGCTGGGGCCAACGTCCTGACTTTC
CASSMPGDLEAGANVLTF
>TRBV4-1|TRBJ1-2|TRBD1|-
TGCGCCAGCAGCCAAGTTGAGGGACAGGGGACTGGCTACACCTTC
CASSQVEGQGTGYTF
>TRBV27|TRBJ1-1|-|few
TGTGCCAGCAGTTTCCCGAATACAGGTGTAACTGAAGCTTTCTTT
CASSFPNTGVTEAFF
>TRBV3-1|TRBJ2-4|TRBD2|-
TGTGCCAGCAGCCCCGGGGGGGTGGGCAAAAACATTCAGTACTTC
CASSPGGVGKNIQYF
>TRBV28|TRBJ2-1|-|-
TGTGCCAGCAGCCTTTGGAGGCCCCTACGGAATGAGCAGTTCTTC
CASSLWRPLRNEQFF
>TRBV27|TRBJ1-2|-|-
TGTGCCAGCAGTATATATCCTGACAGTGACTATGGCTACACCTTC
CASSIYPDSDYGYTF
>TRBV27|TRBJ2-1|TRBD2|-
TGTGCCAGCAGCTTAACGGGGGGCAATGAGCAGTTCTTC
CASSLTGGNEQFF
>TRBV12-5|TRBJ1-1|TRBD1|many
TGTGCTAGTGGTTTGCCACAGGGGCACACTGAAGCTTTCTTT
CASGLPQGHTEAFF
>TRBV2|TRBJ2-1|-|many
TGTGCCAGCAGCCTGACACGGGGGTATGAGCAGTTCTTC
CASSLTRGYEQFF
>TRBV30|TRBJ1-5|-|-
TGTGCCTGGAGTGCAGGGCGTAATCAGCCCCAGCATTTT
CAWSAGRNQPQHF
>TRBV28|TRBJ2-1|TRBD2|-
TGTGCCAGCAGTTTAGAGTCTGCGGGAGGGCCTTTGGGTGAGCAGTTCTTC
CASSLESAGGPLGEQFF
>TRBV7-3|TRBJ1-1|TRBD1|few
TGTGCCAGCAGGGCTGACAGGGTGGCGAACACTGAAGCTTTCTTT
CASRADRVANTEAFF
>TRBV2|TRBJ2-5|-|-
TGTGCCAGCAGTGCTCAGGGCGGAGAGACCCAGTACTTC
CASSAQGGETQYF
>TRBV27|TRBJ1-1|-|few
TGTGCCAGCAGTTTAGGGGGTTCATACACTGAAGCTTTCTTT
CASSLGGSYTEAFF
>TRBV5-6|TRBJ2-5|TRBD2|-
TGTGCCAGCACCCTCTCCGGAGCGGGAGGGGCCGGGGAGTACTTC
CASTLSGAGGAGEYF